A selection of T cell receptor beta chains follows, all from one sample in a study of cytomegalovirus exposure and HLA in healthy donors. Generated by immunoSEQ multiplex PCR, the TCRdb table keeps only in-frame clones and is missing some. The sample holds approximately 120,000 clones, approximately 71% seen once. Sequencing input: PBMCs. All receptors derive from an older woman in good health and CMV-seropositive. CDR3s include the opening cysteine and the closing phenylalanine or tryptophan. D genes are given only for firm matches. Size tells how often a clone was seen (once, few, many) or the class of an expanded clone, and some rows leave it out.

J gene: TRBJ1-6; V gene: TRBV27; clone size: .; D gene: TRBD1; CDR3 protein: CASSSGQGAYSPLHF; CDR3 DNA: TGTGCCAGCAGTTCCGGACAGGGGGCGTATTCACCCCTCCACTTT
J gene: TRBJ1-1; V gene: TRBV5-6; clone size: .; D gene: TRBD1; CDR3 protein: CASSSVDRDTEAFF; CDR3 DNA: TGTGCCAGCAGCTCGGTCGACAGGGACACTGAAGCTTTCTTT
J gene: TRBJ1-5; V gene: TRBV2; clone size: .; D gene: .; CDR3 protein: CASSGALKPGSNQPQHF; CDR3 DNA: TGTGCCAGCAGTGGGGCCCTAAAACCGGGGAGCAATCAGCCCCAGCATTTT
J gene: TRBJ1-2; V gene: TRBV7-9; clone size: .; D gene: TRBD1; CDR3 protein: CASSEDRGFGYTF; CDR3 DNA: TGTGCCAGCAGCGAGGACAGGGGGTTTGGCTACACCTTC
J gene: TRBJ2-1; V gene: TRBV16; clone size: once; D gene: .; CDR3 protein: CASSRGTGQFF; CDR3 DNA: TGTGCCAGCAGTCGTGGGACTGGGCAGTTCTTC
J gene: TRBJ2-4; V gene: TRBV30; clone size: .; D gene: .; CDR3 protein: CAWRGDNREGNIQYF; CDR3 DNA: TGTGCCTGGAGGGGTGACAACAGAGAAGGAAACATTCAGTACTTC
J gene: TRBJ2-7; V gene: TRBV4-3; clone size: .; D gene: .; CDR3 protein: CASSQDVGGYNEQYF; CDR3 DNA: TGCGCCAGCAGCCAAGATGTCGGGGGATACAACGAGCAGTACTTC
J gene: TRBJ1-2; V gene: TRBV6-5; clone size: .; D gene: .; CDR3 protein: CASSYGGVGYTF; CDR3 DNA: TGTGCCAGCAGTTACGGAGGGGTTGGGTACACCTTC
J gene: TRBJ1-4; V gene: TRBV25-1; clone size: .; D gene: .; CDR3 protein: CASSRDNPTNEKLFF; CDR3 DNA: TGTGCCAGCAGCCGGGACAACCCAACTAATGAAAAACTGTTTTTT
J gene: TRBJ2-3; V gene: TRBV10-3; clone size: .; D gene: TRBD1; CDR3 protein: CAIRGAGGGTDTQYF; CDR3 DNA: TGTGCCATCAGGGGAGCAGGGGGCGGTACAGATACGCAGTATTTT
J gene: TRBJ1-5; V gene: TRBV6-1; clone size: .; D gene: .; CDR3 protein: CASSEVGGLNQPQHF; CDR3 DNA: TGTGCCAGCAGTGAAGTGGGGGGGCTCAATCAGCCCCAGCATTTT
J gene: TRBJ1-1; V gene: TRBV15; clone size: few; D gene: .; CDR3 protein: CATSRSLYTEAFF; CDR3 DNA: TGTGCCACCAGCAGATCCCTCTACACTGAAGCTTTCTTT
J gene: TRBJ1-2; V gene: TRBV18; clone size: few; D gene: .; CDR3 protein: CASSRDTSNYGYTF; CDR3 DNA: TGTGCCAGCTCCCGGGACACCTCTAACTATGGCTACACCTTC
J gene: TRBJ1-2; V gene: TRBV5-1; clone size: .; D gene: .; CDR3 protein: CASSLGPLNYGYTF; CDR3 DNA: TGCGCCAGCAGCTTGGGGCCGCTGAACTATGGCTACACCTTC
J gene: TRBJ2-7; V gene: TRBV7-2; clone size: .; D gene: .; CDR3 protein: CASSSGGYRPGEQYF; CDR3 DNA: TGTGCCAGCAGCTCGGGTGGGTATCGCCCCGGCGAGCAGTACTTC
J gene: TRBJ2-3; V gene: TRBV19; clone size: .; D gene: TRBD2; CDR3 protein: CASSISGGVEDTQYF; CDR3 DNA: TGTGCCAGTAGTATTTCCGGGGGGGTTGAAGATACGCAGTATTTT
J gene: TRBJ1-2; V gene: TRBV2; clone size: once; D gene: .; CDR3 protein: CASNLDREDGYTF; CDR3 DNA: TGTGCCAGCAACCTCGACAGAGAGGATGGCTACACCTTC
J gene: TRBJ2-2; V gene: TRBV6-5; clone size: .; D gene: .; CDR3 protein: CASSRTVNTGELFF; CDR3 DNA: TGTGCCAGCAGCCGGACAGTGAACACCGGGGAGCTGTTTTTT
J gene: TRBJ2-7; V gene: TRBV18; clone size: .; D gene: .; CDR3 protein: CASSPLRSGSTYEQYF; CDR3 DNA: TGTGCCAGCTCACCACTACGGTCGGGTTCTACCTACGAGCAGTACTTC
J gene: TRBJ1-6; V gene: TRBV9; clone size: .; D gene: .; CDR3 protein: CASNRQDNSPLHF; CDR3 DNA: TGTGCCAGCAACCGGCAGGATAATTCACCCCTCCACTTT
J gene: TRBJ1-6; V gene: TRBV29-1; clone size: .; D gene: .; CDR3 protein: CSDLDRYGSYNSPLHF; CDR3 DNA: TGCAGCGATCTCGACAGGTACGGCTCCTATAATTCACCCCTCCACTTT
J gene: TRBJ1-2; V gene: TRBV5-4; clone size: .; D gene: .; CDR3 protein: CASSRDSLAVLGYTF; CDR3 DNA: TGTGCCAGCAGCCGAGACAGCCTCGCCGTCCTAGGCTACACCTTC
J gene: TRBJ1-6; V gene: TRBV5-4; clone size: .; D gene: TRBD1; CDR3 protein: CASSLQGAPYNSPLHF; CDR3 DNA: TGTGCCAGCAGCCTACAGGGGGCACCCTATAATTCACCCCTCCACTTT
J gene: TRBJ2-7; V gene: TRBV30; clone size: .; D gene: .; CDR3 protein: CAWSGQGISEQYF; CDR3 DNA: TGTGCCTGGTCGGGGCAGGGGATCAGCGAGCAGTACTTC
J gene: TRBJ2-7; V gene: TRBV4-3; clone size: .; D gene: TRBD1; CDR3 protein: CASSRQTGTGSYEQYF; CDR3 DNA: TGCGCCAGCAGCCGCCAGACCGGGACAGGATCCTACGAGCAGTACTTC
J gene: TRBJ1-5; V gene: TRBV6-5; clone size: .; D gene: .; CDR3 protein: CASSYGGQGNQPQHF; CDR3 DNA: TGTGCCAGCAGTTACGGAGGGCAGGGCAATCAGCCCCAGCATTTT
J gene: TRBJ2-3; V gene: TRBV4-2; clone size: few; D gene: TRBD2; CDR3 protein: CASSRTSGNTDTQYF; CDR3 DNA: TGTGCCAGCAGCCGGACTAGCGGAAATACAGATACGCAGTATTTT
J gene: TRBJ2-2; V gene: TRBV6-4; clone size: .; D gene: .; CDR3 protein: CASSDEGGELFF; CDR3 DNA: TGTGCCAGCAGTGATGAGGGCGGGGAGCTGTTTTTT
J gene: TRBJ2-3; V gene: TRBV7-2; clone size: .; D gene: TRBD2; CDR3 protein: CASSLWRGYTDTQYF; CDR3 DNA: TGTGCCAGCAGCTTATGGCGGGGGTACACAGATACGCAGTATTTT
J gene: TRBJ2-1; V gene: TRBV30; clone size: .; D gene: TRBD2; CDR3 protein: CAWSVPGGPNEQFF; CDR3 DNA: TGTGCCTGGAGTGTCCCGGGGGGGCCAAATGAGCAGTTCTTC
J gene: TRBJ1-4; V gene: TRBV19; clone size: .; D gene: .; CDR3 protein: CASSYSVLLNEKLFF; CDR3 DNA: TGTGCCAGTAGTTATTCCGTACTTTTAAATGAAAAACTGTTTTTT
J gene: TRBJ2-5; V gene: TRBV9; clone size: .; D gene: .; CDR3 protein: CASSVELGGQETQYF; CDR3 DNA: TGTGCCAGCAGCGTAGAACTGGGGGGCCAAGAGACCCAGTACTTC
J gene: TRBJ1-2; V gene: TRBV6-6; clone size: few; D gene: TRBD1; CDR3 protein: CASGTVPSNYGYTF; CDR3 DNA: TGTGCCAGCGGGACAGTTCCTTCTAACTATGGCTACACCTTC
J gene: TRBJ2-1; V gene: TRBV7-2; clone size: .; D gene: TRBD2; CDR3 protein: CASSSVAGVNNEQFF; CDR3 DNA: TGTGCCAGCAGCTCGGTGGCGGGGGTAAACAATGAGCAGTTCTTC
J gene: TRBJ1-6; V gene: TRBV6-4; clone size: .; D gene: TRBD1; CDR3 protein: CASSDSRGGNSPLHF; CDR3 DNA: TGTGCCAGCAGTGACTCGAGAGGGGGCAATTCACCCCTCCACTTT
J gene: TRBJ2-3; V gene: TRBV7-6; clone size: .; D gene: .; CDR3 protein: CASSLLARSNTDTQYF; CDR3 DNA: TGTGCCAGCAGCTTACTGGCTCGGAGTAACACAGATACGCAGTATTTT
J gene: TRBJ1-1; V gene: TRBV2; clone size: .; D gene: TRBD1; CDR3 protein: CASTIRGLNTEAFF; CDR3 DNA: TGTGCCAGCACTATCAGGGGGCTGAACACTGAAGCTTTCTTT
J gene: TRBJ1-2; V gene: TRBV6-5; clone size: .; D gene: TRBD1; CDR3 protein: CASTPGGQAGRGYTF; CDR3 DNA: TGTGCCAGCACCCCTGGGGGACAGGCAGGCCGGGGCTACACCTTC
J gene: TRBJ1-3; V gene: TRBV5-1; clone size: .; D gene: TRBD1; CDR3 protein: CASSLTGERSGNTIYF; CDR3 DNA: TGCGCCAGCAGCTTGACAGGGGAGAGATCTGGAAACACCATATATTTT
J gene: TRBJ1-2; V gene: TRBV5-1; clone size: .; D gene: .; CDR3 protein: CASSLGGADNRRDYGYTF; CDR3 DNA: TGCGCCAGCAGCTTGGGGGGCGCGGACAATCGGAGGGACTATGGCTACACCTTC
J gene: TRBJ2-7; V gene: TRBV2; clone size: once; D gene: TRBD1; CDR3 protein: CASNLAGQGASEQYF; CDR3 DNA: TGTGCCAGCAACCTAGCGGGACAGGGGGCAAGTGAGCAGTACTTC
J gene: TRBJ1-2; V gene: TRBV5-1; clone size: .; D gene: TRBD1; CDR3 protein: CASSSTGTVGYTF; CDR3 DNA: TGCGCCAGCAGCTCTACCGGGACAGTTGGCTACACCTTC
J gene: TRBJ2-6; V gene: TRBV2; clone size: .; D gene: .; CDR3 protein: CASGGGPSGANVLTF; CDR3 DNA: TGTGCCAGCGGAGGGGGCCCCTCTGGGGCCAACGTCCTGACTTTC
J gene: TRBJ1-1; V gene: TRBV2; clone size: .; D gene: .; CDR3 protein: CASSQDSLNTEAFF; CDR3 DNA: TGTGCCAGCAGTCAAGACAGTTTGAACACTGAAGCTTTCTTT